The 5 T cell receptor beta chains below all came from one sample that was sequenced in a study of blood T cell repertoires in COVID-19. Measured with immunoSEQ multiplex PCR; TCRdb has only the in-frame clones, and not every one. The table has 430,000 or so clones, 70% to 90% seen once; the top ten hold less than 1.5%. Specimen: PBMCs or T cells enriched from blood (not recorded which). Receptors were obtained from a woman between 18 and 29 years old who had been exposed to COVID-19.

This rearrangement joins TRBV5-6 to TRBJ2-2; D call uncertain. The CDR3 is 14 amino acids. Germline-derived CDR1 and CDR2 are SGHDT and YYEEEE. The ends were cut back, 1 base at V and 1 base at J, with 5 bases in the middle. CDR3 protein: CASSLFRNTGELFF. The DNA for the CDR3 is TGTGCCAGCAGCTTGTTTAGGAACACCGGGGAGCTGTTTTTT.

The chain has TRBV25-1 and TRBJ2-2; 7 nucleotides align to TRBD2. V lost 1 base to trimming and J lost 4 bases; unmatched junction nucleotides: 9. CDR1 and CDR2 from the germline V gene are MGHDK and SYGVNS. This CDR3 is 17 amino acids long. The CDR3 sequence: CASSEWGGGAGTGELFF. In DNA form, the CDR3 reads TGTGCCAGCAGTGAATGGGGGGGAGGAGCGGGCACCGGGGAGCTGTTTTTT.

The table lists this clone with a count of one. The CDR3 DNA reads TGTGCCAGCAGCCAAGATCGCCTCCGTCTAAGCACAGATACGCAGTATTTT. It specifies CASSQDRLRLSTDTQYF. The chain combines TRBV3-1 (or the pseudogene TRBV3-2) with TRBJ2-3; D is uncertain. Germline CDR1 is LGHDT and CDR2 is YNNKEL (reference sequence). The CDR3 length is 17 residues. Trimming removed 0 bases from V and 0 bases from J, with 13 bases in between.

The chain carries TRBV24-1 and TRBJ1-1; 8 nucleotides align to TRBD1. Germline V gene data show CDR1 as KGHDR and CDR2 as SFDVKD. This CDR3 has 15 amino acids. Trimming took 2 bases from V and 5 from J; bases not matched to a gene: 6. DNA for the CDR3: TGTGCCACCAGTGATTCAACAGGGGGAAGGACTGAAGCTTTCTTT. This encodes CATSDSTGGRTEAFF.

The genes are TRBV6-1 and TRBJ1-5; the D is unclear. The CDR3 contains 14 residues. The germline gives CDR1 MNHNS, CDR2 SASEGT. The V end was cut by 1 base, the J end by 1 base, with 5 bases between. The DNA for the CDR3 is TGTGCCAGCAGTGAAGACACGAGCAATCAGCCCCAGCATTTT. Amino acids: CASSEDTSNQPQHF.